A single sample gave rise to the 27 T cell receptor beta chains below, sequenced in a study of T-cell reconstitution after alpha-beta-depleted transplantation in children. Unique molecular identifiers were built into the TCRbeta library. TCRdb fed the PCR reads into MiXCR, producing one record per CDR3 protein. The sample includes about 980,000 distinct CDR3 sequences, roughly 29% of them seen just once. The material was PBMCs, mostly from graft donor cells, obtained 360 days after TCRalphabeta/CD19-depleted stem cell transplant. The receptor source for this set is a boy under two years old who had a stem cell transplant for SCID, so the T cells may come from the graft donor.

This chain connects TRBV12-3 or TRBV12-4 to TRBJ2-1, with 9 bases that match TRBD2. V lost 5 bases and J lost 6; bases outside the gene matches: 11. This CDR3 has 16 residues. CDR3 amino acids: CASSPRASGDFNEQFF. The CDR3 DNA follows: TGTGCCAGCAGTCCCCGGGCTAGCGGGGATTTCAATGAGCAGTTCTTC.

This clonotype was counted a few times. This sequence joins TRBV14 and TRBJ2-3; 9 nucleotides match TRBD2. V was clipped by 0 bases and J by 7 bases; unmatched bases: 11. Germline assignment: CDR1 SGHDN and CDR2 FVKESK. The CDR3 is 17 residues long. Here the CDR3 reads CASSQDRWLAGRNTQYF. For the CDR3, the DNA is TGTGCCAGCAGCCAAGATCGATGGCTAGCGGGGAGGAATACGCAGTATTTT.

The chain has TRBV7-6 and TRBJ2-7; TRBD2 agrees at 15 bases. V shed 5 bases, J shed 1 base, and the junction held 6 bases outside the gene matches. In germline, CDR1 is SGHVS, CDR2 FNYEAQ. The CDR3 is made up of 17 amino acids. The CDR3 region has the DNA TGTGCCAGCAGCCCCGGACTAGCGGGGGGGCCATCCTACGAGCAGTACTTC. It specifies CASSPGLAGGPSYEQYF.

This clonotype was detected a few times. The chain is built from TRBV7-3 and TRBJ2-2; 8 bases align to TRBD1. The CDR3 has 17 residues. V trimming: 6 bases; J trimming: 7 bases; junction bases outside the gene matches: 16. CDR1 SGHTA and CDR2 FQGTGA come from the germline V gene. CDR3 bases: TGTGCCAGCAGGATGCCACCGGGACAGGATGTTGTCGGGGAGCTGTTTTTT. Residues: CASRMPPGQDVVGELFF. The variable domain in full, completed from reference TRBV7-3 and TRBJ2-2, reads GAGVSQTPSNKVTEKGKYVELRCDPISGHTALYWYRQSLGQGPEFLIYFQGTGAADDSGLPNDRFFAVRPEGSVSTLKIQRTERGDSAVYLCASRMPPGQDVVGELFFGEGSRLTVL.

The J gene is TRBJ2-7, the V gene TRBV7-9; perhaps TRBD1 as D (5 bases). V was trimmed by 5 bases and J by 0 bases, leaving 14 bases between them. Per the germline V gene, CDR1 is SEHNR and CDR2 is FQNEAQ (reference sequence). The CDR3 is 15 residues long. The CDR3 spells CASSQSRDSSYEQYF. CDR3 nucleotides: TGTGCCAGCAGCCAGTCCAGGGATTCCTCCTACGAGCAGTACTTC.

This clonotype came up many times. J is TRBJ2-7 and V is TRBV4-1; D unresolved. Trimming took off 1 base at V and 0 bases at J, with 13 bases between the two ends. This CDR3 comprises 16 residues. Germline V gives CDR1 MGHRA, CDR2 YSYEKL. CDR3: CASSQVPGPSSYEQYF. As DNA, the CDR3 is TGCGCCAGCAGCCAAGTTCCCGGCCCGAGCTCCTACGAGCAGTACTTC.

This chain joins TRBV20-1 and TRBJ2-1; tentative D call: TRBD2 (5 bases). CDR3 length equals 11 residues. Trimming left V 3 bases short and J 15 bases short, with 15 bases between. CDR1 is DFQATT, CDR2 SNEGSKA, per germline (reference sequence). The CDR3 reads CSASSRDEGFF. The CDR3, as DNA: TGCAGTGCTAGCTCTCGGGATGAAGGGTTCTTC.

This clonotype was detected only a few times. This chain joins TRBV9 and TRBJ2-1, with D uncertain. The CDR3 is 15 residues long. V was shortened by 4 bases and J by 3 bases, with 14 bases between the two germline ends. CDR1 is SGDLS and CDR2 is YYNGEE in the germline V gene. CDR3 loop: CASSPQPTFYNEQFF. CDR3 DNA sequence: TGTGCCAGCAGCCCCCAGCCCACCTTCTACAATGAGCAGTTCTTC.

This clonotype was counted ten times or more. The chain recombines TRBV6-2 or TRBV6-3 with TRBJ2-1; the D is unclear. In germline, CDR1 is MNHEY, CDR2 SVGEGT. CDR3 length equals 13 residues. Trimming cost V 2 bases and J 3 bases, with 5 bases left between them. The CDR3 coding sequence is TGTGCCAGCAGTTACACATTCTACAATGAGCAGTTCTTC. Encoded protein: CASSYTFYNEQFF.

In its sample, this clonotype was seen a few times. The V call is TRBV29-1, the J call TRBJ2-3; D is uncertain. The V gene's germline CDR1 is SQVTM and CDR2 ANQGSEA. The CDR3 covers 14 residues. Trimming shortened V by 1 base and J by 6 bases, and 14 bases separated the two germline ends. CDR3 loop: CSVEAPTSLDTQYF. The CDR3 DNA reads as TGCAGCGTTGAAGCCCCCACGAGTCTCGATACGCAGTATTTT.

The chain combines TRBV21-1 with TRBJ2-2; the D call TRBD1 from the table was never checked on the DNA. TRBV21-1 is described as a pseudogene. The CDR3 is made up of 18 amino acids. The CDR3 is CASSPRMGGVGNTGELFF. In nucleotides, the CDR3 is TGTGCCAGCAGCCCGCGGATGGGGGGCGTTGGGAACACCGGGGAGCTGTTTTTT.

This clonotype was observed a handful of times. V gene TRBV29-1 combines with J gene TRBJ1-3, with TRBD1 matching 7 bases. The CDR3 extends over 13 amino acids. Per the germline V gene, CDR1 is SQVTM and CDR2 is ANQGSEA. V lost 7 bases to trimming and J lost 8 bases; unmatched junction nucleotides: 11. This CDR3 is CSARQGSGDTIYF. In nucleotides, the CDR3 is TGCAGCGCAAGACAGGGATCCGGAGACACCATATATTTT.

This clonotype came up a few times. The V and J genes are TRBV4-1 and TRBJ2-1; D not resolved. This CDR3 is 14 amino acids long. Germline V gene sequence: CDR1 MGHRA, CDR2 YSYEKL. V was trimmed by 0 bases and J by 6 bases, leaving 9 bases between them. The CDR3 spells CASSQDHDGNEQFF. CDR3 bases: TGCGCCAGCAGCCAAGATCATGACGGCAATGAGCAGTTCTTC.

This clonotype appeared a few times. The chain is built from TRBV11-2 and TRBJ2-3; 7 nucleotides agree with TRBD2. After removal of 5 bases from V and 5 bases from J, the junction contained 10 bases not matched to a gene. Germline assignment: CDR1 SGHAT and CDR2 FQNNGV. The length of the CDR3 is 15 residues. The CDR3 DNA reads as TGTGCCAGCAGCGAATATCCGTGGGGGGGAGATACGCAGTATTTT. Residues: CASSEYPWGGDTQYF. Filled out from reference TRBV11-2 and TRBJ2-3, the complete variable domain reads EAGVAQSPRYKIIEKRQSVAFWCNPISGHATLYWYQQILGQGPKLLIQFQNNGVVDDSQLPKDRFSAERLKGVDSTLKIQPAKLEDSAVYLCASSEYPWGGDTQYFGPGTRLTVL.

The chain couples TRBV9 to TRBJ2-6; 7 nucleotides align to TRBD1. CDR3 length equals 18 residues. V trimming: 4 bases; J trimming: 2 bases; junction bases outside the gene matches: 12. Germline CDR1 SGDLS, CDR2 YYNGEE. The CDR3, as DNA: TGTGCCAGCAGCCAAAGCACAGGGGAAGAGGCTGGGGCCAACGTCCTGACTTTC. Amino acid sequence: CASSQSTGEEAGANVLTF.

This clonotype was counted a few times. The chain couples TRBV7-9 to TRBJ1-6; maybe TRBD1 (5 bases). Germline V CDR1 and CDR2: SEHNR, FQNEAQ (reference sequence). This CDR3 is 15 amino acids long. Trimming shortened V by 1 base and J by 7 bases, and 11 bases separated the two germline ends. CDR3 amino acids: CASSLGRGENSPLHF. The CDR3 nucleotides are TGTGCCAGCAGCTTAGGTAGGGGCGAGAATTCACCCCTCCACTTT.

In its sample, this clonotype was seen once. This rearrangement joins TRBV18 to TRBJ2-3; D gene ambiguous. Germline V gene data show CDR1 as KGHSH and CDR2 as LQKENI. V lost 0 bases and J lost 0, with 10 bases in between. This CDR3 has 16 amino acids. The CDR3 DNA reads TGTGCCAGCTCACCACCATCGCTGGCTAGCACAGATACGCAGTATTTT. This translates into CASSPPSLASTDTQYF.

The sample holds one count of this clonotype. This chain links TRBV5-1 with TRBJ2-2; D is possibly TRBD1 or TRBD2 (5 bases each). V lost 2 bases, J lost 3 bases, and 8 bases lay in between. This CDR3 has 14 amino acids. Germline V gives CDR1 SGHRS, CDR2 YFSETQ. Written as DNA, the CDR3 is TGCGCCAGCAGCTTCGGGACCCACACCGGGGAGCTGTTTTTT. Residues: CASSFGTHTGELFF.

This clonotype has a handful of counts. The V call is TRBV6-5, the J call TRBJ1-1, with a weak D call TRBD1 (5 bases). The CDR3 loop spans 14 amino acids. The V gene lost 0 bases and the J gene lost 5 bases, with 10 bases spanning the gap. The germline V gene has CDR1 MNHEY and CDR2 SVGAGI. The DNA of the CDR3 is TGTGCCAGCAGTTACTCCGGGGGGAGGACTGAAGCTTTCTTT. This translates into CASSYSGGRTEAFF.

This rearrangement joins TRBV7-9 to TRBJ1-1; D may be TRBD1 (5 bases). The germline V gene has CDR1 SEHNR and CDR2 FQNEAQ (reference sequence). The CDR3 totals 13 residues. V gave up 10 bases and J gave up 2 bases, with 14 bases separating them. The CDR3 here is CATHIGGNTEAFF. Here the CDR3 DNA reads TGTGCCACTCATATCGGGGGAAACACTGAAGCTTTCTTT.

This clonotype was found a few times. The chain couples TRBV11-1 to TRBJ2-3; TRBD2 aligns across 14 bases. The CDR3 is 21 residues long. Per the germline V gene, CDR1 is SGHAT and CDR2 is FQDESV (reference sequence). Trimming cost V 5 bases and J 2 bases; bases outside gene matches: 18. The CDR3 protein is CASSPSLGTSGGEVDTDTQYF. The DNA for the CDR3 is TGTGCCAGCAGCCCTAGCCTTGGGACTAGCGGGGGTGAGGTTGACACAGATACGCAGTATTTT.

This sequence joins TRBV7-8 and TRBJ2-1, with D maybe TRBD2 (5 bases). V was shortened by 4 bases and J by 9 bases, with 19 bases between the two germline ends. CDR1 and CDR2 from the germline V gene are SGHVS and FQNEAQ. CDR3 length: 15 residues. CDR3 loop: CASSSQPGTVGEQFF. In DNA, the CDR3 is TGTGCCAGCAGCTCTCAACCGGGAACGGTCGGTGAGCAGTTCTTC.

The CDR3 reads CASSPRPRRSSYEQYF. DNA for the CDR3: TGTGCCAGCTCACCACGTCCGAGACGAAGCTCCTACGAGCAGTACTTC. V and J are TRBV18 and TRBJ2-7; D unresolved. Germline assignment: CDR1 KGHSH and CDR2 LQKENI. The germline V and J ends were trimmed by 1 base and 0 bases, with 13 bases remaining between them. The CDR3 loop spans 16 amino acids.

The chain links TRBV29-1 to TRBJ2-2; D not resolved. There are 12 residues in the CDR3. Per germline, CDR1 SQVTM and CDR2 ANQGSEA. Between the trimmed V and J ends, which lost 5 bases and 3 bases, there was a span of 7 bases. The CDR3 spells CSVYTDTGELFF. The CDR3 DNA follows: TGCAGCGTTTACACTGACACCGGGGAGCTGTTTTTT.

The chain links TRBV12-3 or TRBV12-4 to TRBJ2-6; 9 bases match TRBD1. J gave up 0 bases and V 5 bases, and 8 bases lay outside the gene matches. CDR3 length equals 18 residues. The CDR3 coding sequence is TGTGCCAGCAGTACCCGGACAGGGGCAGTCTCTGGGGCCAACGTCCTGACTTTC. Translated, it gives CASSTRTGAVSGANVLTF.

This clonotype was found a few times. The chain uses TRBV12-3 or TRBV12-4 and TRBJ2-3; D gene unclear. Deletions cut 5 bases from V and 14 bases from J, with 23 bases between. The length of the CDR3 is 14 residues. The CDR3 is CASSPFAGPKTGYF. The CDR3 region has the DNA TGTGCCAGCAGTCCCTTCGCAGGCCCCAAGACGGGGTATTTT.

This clonotype was observed a few times. The chain carries TRBV20-1 and TRBJ2-1, with 9 bases aligning to TRBD1. This CDR3 is 15 amino acids long. The junction had 6 bases not matched to a gene; V was cut back by 2 bases and J by 4 bases. From germline, CDR1 is DFQATT and CDR2 SNEGSKA (reference sequence). CDR3 DNA sequence: TGCAGTGCTAGACCCGGGACAGGGAGATACAATGAGCAGTTCTTC. Translation: CSARPGTGRYNEQFF.